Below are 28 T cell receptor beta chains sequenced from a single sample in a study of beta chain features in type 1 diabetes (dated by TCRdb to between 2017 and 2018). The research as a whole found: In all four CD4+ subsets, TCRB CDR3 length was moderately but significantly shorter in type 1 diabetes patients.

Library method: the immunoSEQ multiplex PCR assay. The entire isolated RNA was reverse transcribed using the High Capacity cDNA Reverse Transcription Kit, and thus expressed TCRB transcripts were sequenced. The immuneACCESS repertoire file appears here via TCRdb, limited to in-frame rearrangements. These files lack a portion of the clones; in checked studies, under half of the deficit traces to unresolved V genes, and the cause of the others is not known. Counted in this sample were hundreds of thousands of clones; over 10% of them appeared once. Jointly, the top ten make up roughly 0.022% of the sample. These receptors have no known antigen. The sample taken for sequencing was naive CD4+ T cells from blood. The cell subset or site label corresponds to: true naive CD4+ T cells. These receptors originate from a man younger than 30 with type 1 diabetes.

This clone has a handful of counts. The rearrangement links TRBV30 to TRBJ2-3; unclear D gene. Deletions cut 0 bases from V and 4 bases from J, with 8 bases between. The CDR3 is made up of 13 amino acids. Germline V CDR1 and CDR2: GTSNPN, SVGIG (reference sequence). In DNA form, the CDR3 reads TGTGCCTGGAGTGTAAACACCGCAGATACGCAGTATTTT. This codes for CAWSVNTADTQYF.

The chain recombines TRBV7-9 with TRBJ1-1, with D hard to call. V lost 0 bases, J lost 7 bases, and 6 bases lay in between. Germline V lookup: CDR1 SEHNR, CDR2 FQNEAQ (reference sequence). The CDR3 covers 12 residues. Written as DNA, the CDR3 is TGTGCCAGCAGCTTAGCGCGGATTGAAGCTTTCTTT. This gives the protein CASSLARIEAFF.

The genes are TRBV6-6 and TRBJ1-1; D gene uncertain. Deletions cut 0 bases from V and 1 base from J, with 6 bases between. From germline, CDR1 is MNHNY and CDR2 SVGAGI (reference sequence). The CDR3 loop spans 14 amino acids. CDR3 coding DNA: TGTGCCAGCAGTTACTCGGGGAAGAACACTGAAGCTTTCTTT. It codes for CASSYSGKNTEAFF.

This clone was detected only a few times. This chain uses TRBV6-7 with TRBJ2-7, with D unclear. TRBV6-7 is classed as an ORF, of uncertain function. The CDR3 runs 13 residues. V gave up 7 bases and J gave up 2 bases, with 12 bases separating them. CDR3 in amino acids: CASISPEPYEQYF. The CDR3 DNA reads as TGTGCCAGCATCTCTCCTGAGCCCTACGAGCAGTACTTC.

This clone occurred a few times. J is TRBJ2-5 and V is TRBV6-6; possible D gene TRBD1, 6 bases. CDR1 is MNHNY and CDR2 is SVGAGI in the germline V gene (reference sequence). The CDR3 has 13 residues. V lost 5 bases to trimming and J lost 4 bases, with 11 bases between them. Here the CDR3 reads CASSDRLLETQYF. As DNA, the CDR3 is TGTGCCAGCAGTGACAGGCTCCTAGAGACCCAGTACTTC.

The CDR3: CAWSPGQREQYF. The CDR3 DNA follows: TGTGCCTGGAGCCCCGGACAGAGGGAGCAGTACTTC. This rearrangement joins TRBV30 to TRBJ2-7, with a tentative D call TRBD1 (6 bases). Germline CDR1 GTSNPN, CDR2 SVGIG (reference sequence). This CDR3 is built from 12 residues. Trimming removed 3 bases from V and 7 bases from J, with 13 bases in between.

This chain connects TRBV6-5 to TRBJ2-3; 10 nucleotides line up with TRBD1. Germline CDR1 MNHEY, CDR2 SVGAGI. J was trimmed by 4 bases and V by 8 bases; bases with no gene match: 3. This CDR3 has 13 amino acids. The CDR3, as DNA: TGTGCCAGCCGGACAGGGGGTCCAGATACGCAGTATTTT. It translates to CASRTGGPDTQYF.

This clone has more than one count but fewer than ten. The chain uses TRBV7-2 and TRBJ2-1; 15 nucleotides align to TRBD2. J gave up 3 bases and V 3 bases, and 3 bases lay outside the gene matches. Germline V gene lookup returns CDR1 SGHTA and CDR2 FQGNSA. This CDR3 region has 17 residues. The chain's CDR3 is CASSFGLAGGFYNEQFF. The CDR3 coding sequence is TGTGCCAGCAGCTTTGGACTAGCGGGGGGGTTCTACAATGAGCAGTTCTTC.

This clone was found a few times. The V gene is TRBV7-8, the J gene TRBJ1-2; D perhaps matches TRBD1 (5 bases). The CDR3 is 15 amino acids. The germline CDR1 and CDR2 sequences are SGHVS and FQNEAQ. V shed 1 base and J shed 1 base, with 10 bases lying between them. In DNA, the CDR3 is TGTGCCAGCAGCTTAGTCGGGGGGGTTAACTATGGCTACACCTTC. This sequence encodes CASSLVGGVNYGYTF.

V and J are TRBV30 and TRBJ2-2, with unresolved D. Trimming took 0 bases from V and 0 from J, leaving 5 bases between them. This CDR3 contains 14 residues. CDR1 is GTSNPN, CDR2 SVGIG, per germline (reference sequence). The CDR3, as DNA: TGTGCCTGGAGTGTTTTCCCGAACACCGGGGAGCTGTTTTTT. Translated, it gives CAWSVFPNTGELFF.

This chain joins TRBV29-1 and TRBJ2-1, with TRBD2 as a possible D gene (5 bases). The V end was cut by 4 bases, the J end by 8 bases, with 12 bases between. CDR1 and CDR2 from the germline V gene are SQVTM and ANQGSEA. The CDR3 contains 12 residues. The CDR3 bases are TGCAGCGTTGGCGGGTTACGCGATGAGCAGTTCTTC. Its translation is CSVGGLRDEQFF.

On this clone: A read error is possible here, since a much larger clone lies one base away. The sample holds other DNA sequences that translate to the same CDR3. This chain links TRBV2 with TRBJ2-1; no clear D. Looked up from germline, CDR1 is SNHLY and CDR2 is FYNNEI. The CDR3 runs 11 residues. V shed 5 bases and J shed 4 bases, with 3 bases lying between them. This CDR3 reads CASSLYNEQFF. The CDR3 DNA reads TGTGCCAGCAGTCTTTACAATGAGCAGTTCTTC.

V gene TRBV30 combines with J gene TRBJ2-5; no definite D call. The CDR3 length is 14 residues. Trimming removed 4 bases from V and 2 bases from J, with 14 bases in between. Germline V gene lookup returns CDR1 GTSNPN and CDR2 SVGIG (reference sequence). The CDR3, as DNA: TGTGCCTGGAAGGTATATGCTCGGCAAGAGACCCAGTACTTC. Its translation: CAWKVYARQETQYF.

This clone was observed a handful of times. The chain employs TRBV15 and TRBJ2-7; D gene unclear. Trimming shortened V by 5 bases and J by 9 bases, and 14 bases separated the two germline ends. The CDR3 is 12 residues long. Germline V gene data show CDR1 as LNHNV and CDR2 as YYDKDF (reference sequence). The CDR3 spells CATSSLASAQYF. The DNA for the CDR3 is TGTGCCACCAGCTCCCTTGCGAGTGCGCAGTACTTC.

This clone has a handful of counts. The CDR3 protein is CASSTGQGANEKLFF. In nucleotides, the CDR3 is TGCGCCAGCAGCACTGGACAGGGGGCAAATGAAAAACTGTTTTTT. The V and J genes are TRBV5-1 and TRBJ1-4, with 11 bases that match TRBD1. V was clipped by 4 bases and J by 5 bases; unmatched bases: 4. The CDR3 is made up of 15 amino acids. CDR1 is SGHRS and CDR2 is YFSETQ in the germline V gene.

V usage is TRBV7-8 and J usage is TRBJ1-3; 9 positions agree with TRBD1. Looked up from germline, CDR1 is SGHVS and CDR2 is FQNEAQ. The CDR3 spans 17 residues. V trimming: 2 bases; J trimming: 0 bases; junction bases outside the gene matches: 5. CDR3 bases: TGTGCCAGCAGCTTACCCTGGGACAGGGCCTCTGGAAACACCATATATTTT. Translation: CASSLPWDRASGNTIYF.

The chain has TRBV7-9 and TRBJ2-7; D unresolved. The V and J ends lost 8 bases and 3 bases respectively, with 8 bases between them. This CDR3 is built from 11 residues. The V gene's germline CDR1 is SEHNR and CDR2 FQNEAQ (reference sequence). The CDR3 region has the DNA TGTGCCAGCGGAAATATCTACGAGCAGTACTTC. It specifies CASGNIYEQYF.

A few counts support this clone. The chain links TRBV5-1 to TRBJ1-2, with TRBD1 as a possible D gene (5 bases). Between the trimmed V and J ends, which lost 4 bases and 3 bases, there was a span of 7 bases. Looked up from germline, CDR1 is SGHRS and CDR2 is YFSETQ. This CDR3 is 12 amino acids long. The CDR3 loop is CASSQTDYGYTF. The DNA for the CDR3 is TGCGCCAGCAGCCAGACAGACTATGGCTACACCTTC.

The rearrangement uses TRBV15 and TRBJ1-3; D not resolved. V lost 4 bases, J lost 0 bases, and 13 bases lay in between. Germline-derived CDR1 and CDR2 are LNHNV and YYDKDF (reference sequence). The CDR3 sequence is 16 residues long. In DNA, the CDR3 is TGTGCCACCAGCACCGCCGACCGGTTCTCTGGAAACACCATATATTTT. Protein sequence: CATSTADRFSGNTIYF.

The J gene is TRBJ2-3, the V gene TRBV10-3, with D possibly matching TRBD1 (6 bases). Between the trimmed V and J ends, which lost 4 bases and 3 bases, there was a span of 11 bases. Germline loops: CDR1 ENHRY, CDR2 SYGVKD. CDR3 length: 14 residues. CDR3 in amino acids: CAISVGRGTDTQYF. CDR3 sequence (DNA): TGTGCCATCAGTGTTGGAAGGGGGACAGATACGCAGTATTTT.

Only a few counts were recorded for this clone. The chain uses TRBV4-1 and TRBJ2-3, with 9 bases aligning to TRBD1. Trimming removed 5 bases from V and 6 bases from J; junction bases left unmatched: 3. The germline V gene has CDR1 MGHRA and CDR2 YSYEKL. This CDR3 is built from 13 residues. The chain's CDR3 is CASSWDRVDTQYF. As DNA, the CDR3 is TGCGCCAGCAGCTGGGACAGGGTGGATACGCAGTATTTT.

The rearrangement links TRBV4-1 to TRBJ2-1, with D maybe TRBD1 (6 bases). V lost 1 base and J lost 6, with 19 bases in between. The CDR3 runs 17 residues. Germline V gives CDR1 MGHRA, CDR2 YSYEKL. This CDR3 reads CASSQGKRTDLRNEQFF. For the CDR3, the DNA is TGCGCCAGCAGCCAAGGGAAGCGGACAGACCTGCGCAATGAGCAGTTCTTC.

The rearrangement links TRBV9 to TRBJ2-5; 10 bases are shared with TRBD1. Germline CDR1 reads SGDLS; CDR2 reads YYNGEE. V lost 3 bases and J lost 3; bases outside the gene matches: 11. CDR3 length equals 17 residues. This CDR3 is CASSGGWTGGEEETQYF. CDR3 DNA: TGTGCCAGCAGCGGAGGATGGACAGGGGGAGAAGAAGAGACCCAGTACTTC.

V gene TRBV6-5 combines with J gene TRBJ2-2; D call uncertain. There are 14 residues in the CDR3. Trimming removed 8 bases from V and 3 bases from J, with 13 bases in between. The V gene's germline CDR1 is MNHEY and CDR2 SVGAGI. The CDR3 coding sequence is TGTGCCAGCTTTAGCCCCGCACACACCGGGGAGCTGTTTTTT. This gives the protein CASFSPAHTGELFF.

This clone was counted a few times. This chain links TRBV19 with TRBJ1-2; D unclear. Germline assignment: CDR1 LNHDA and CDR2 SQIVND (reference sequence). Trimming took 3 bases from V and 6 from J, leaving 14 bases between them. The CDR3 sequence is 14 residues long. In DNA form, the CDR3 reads TGTGCCAGTAGTATCGTACCCTCTAGGAATGGCTACACCTTC. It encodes CASSIVPSRNGYTF.

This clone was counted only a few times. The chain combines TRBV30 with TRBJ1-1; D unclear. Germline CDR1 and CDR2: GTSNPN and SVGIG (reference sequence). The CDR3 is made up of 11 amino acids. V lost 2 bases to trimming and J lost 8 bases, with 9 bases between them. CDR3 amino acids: CAWSLTGEAFF. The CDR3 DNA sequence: TGTGCCTGGAGTCTAACTGGGGAAGCTTTCTTT.

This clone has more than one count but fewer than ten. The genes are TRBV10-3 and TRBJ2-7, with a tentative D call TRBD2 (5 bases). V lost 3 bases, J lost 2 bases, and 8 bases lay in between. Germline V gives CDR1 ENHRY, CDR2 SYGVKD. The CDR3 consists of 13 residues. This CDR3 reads CAISDGVAYEQYF. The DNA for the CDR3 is TGTGCCATCAGTGACGGGGTAGCCTACGAGCAGTACTTC.

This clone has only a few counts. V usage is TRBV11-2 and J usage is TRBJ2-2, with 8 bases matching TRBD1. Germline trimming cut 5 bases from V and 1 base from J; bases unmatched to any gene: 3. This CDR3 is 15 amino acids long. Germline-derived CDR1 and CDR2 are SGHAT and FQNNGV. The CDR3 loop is CASSKGQGNTGELFF. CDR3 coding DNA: TGTGCCAGCAGCAAAGGACAGGGGAACACCGGGGAGCTGTTTTTT.